These 9 T cell receptor beta chains were all obtained from the same sample, sequenced in a study of T cell clonotyping in hematopoietic cell transplantation. Only in-frame clones appear in the TCRdb table, and some are missing; sequencing was by immunoSEQ multiplex PCR. The repertoire has roughly 42,000 clones, 94% of them found once; the top ten carry around 0.81%. Sequencing was done on a sample of peripheral blood mononuclear cells. Receptor source: a woman aged 45-65 years in good health. Some clones in this sample may be carry-over from other donors' samples.

The V gene is TRBV7-9, the J gene TRBJ2-7; D is unclear. Germline values: CDR1 SEHNR, CDR2 FQNEAQ (reference sequence). The CDR3 has 12 residues. The germline V and J ends were trimmed by 5 bases and 5 bases, with 10 bases remaining between them. Here the CDR3 reads CASSVNLDEQYF. CDR3 DNA sequence: TGTGCCAGCAGCGTCAACTTGGACGAGCAGTACTTC.

This chain connects TRBV7-2 to TRBJ2-3; 10 nucleotides agree with TRBD2. CDR1 is SGHTA and CDR2 is FQGNSA in the germline V gene. This CDR3 is 15 amino acids long. V lost 3 bases to trimming and J lost 0 bases; unmatched junction nucleotides: 0. CDR3 protein: CASSFSGGSTDTQYF. In DNA, the CDR3 is TGTGCCAGCAGCTTTAGCGGGGGGAGCACAGATACGCAGTATTTT.

The chain links TRBV14 to TRBJ1-2, with TRBD1 as a possible D gene (6 bases). Germline V gene sequence: CDR1 SGHDN, CDR2 FVKESK. This CDR3 has 14 residues. Trimming stripped 4 bases from V and 7 bases from J, with 16 bases between. The CDR3 protein is CASSLTGGAVGYTF. The CDR3 DNA follows: TGTGCCAGCAGCCTGACAGGAGGCGCGGTTGGCTACACCTTC.

V gene TRBV19 combines with J gene TRBJ1-6, with 8 nucleotides matching TRBD1. This CDR3 comprises 15 residues. Per germline, CDR1 LNHDA and CDR2 SQIVND (reference sequence). After removal of 3 bases from V and 5 bases from J, the junction contained 3 bases not matched to a gene. CDR3 sequence reads: CASSIQGADNSPLHF. CDR3 coding DNA: TGTGCCAGTAGTATTCAGGGGGCCGATAATTCACCCCTCCACTTT.

The chain recombines TRBV2 with TRBJ1-6; D is uncertain. Trimming removed 4 bases at V and 9 bases at J, with 10 bases between. The length of the CDR3 is 13 residues. Germline-derived CDR1 and CDR2 are SNHLY and FYNNEI. The CDR3 region is CASSVTGSSPLHF. CDR3 sequence (DNA): TGTGCCAGCAGTGTAACTGGTAGTTCACCCCTCCACTTT.

CDR3 sequence: CASSYDAGYGYTF. Written as DNA, the CDR3 is TGTGCCAGCAGTTATGACGCCGGGTATGGCTACACCTTC. The gene calls are TRBV27 and TRBJ1-2; no clear D. V was shortened by 4 bases and J by 5 bases, with 11 bases between the two germline ends. The germline CDR1 and CDR2 sequences are MNHEY and SMNVEV (reference sequence). The CDR3 sequence is 13 residues long.

The genes are TRBV6-5 and TRBJ2-3; the match to TRBD2 covers 13 bases. Trimming took 0 bases from V and 6 from J; bases not matched to a gene: 0. Germline V gene sequence: CDR1 MNHEY, CDR2 SVGAGI. The CDR3 covers 15 residues. CDR3 DNA: TGTGCCAGCAGTTACTCGACTAGCGGGGGGGATACGCAGTATTTT. Its translation is CASSYSTSGGDTQYF.

The genes are TRBV4-2 and TRBJ2-5; D possibly uses TRBD1 or TRBD2 (5 bases each). There are 16 residues in the CDR3. V was cut by 3 bases and J by 4 bases, with 18 bases left in between. The germline gives CDR1 LGHNA, CDR2 YNFKEQ. The CDR3 DNA sequence: TGTGCCAGCAGCCATGGGACGGCCCAATTGTCAGAGACCCAGTACTTC. It yields the protein CASSHGTAQLSETQYF.

The rearrangement joins TRBV6-5 to TRBJ2-2, with a tentative D call TRBD2 (6 bases). Trimming removed 2 bases from V and 4 bases from J, with 14 bases in between. Germline CDR1 reads MNHEY; CDR2 reads SVGAGI. The CDR3 loop spans 16 amino acids. The CDR3 nucleotides are TGTGCCAGCAGTTACCAGGCGGGATTGACCACCGGGGAGCTGTTTTTT. Its translation: CASSYQAGLTTGELFF.